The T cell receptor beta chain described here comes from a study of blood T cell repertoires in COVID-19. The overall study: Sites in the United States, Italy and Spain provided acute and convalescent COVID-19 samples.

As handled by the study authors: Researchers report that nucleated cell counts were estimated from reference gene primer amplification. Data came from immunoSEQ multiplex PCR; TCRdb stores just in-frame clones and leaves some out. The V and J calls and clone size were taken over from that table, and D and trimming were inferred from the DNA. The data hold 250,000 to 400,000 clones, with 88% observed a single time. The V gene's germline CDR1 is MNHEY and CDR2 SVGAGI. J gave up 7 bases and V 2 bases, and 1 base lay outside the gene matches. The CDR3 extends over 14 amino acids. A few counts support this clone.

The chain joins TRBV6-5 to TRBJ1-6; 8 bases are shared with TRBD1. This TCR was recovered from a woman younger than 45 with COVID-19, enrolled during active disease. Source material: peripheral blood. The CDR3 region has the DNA TGTGCCAGCAGTTACGACAGGGGAAATTCACCCCTCCACTTT. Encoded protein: CASSYDRGNSPLHF.